The text below deals with one TCR beta chain. TCRdb re-analysed the reads in MiXCR, keeping a single row per CDR3 protein. The sample lists just under 550,000 distinct CDR3 sequences, around a quarter occurring once. These data originate in a study of T cell repertoires in cytomegalovirus infection. The CDR3 is 14 amino acids. Germline assignment: CDR1 SGHDT and CDR2 YYEEEE. Trimming stripped 0 bases from V and 2 bases from J, with 8 bases between. The specimen sequenced was PBMCs. J is TRBJ1-2 and V is TRBV5-6; no definite D call. This clonotype was obtained from a human donor in good health (CMV status not recorded). Some clones in this sample may be carry-over from other donors' samples. The CDR3 nucleotides are TGTGCCAGCAGCTTGGTGGACGGGAACTATGGCTACACCTTC. Residues: CASSLVDGNYGYTF.